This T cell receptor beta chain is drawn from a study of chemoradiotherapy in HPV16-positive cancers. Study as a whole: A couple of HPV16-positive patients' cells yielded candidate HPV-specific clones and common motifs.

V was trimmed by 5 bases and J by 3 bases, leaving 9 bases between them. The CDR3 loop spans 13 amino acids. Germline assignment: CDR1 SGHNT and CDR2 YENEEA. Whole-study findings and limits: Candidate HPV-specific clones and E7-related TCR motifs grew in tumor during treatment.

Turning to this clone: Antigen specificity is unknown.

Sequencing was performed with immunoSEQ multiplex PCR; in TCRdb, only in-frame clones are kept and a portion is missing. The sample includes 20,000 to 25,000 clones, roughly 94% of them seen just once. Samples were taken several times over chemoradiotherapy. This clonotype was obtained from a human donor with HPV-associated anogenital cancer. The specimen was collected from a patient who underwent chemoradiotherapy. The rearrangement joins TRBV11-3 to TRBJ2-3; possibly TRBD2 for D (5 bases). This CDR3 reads CASSPGVTDTQYF. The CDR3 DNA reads TGTGCCAGCAGCCCCGGGGTTACAGATACGCAGTATTTT.